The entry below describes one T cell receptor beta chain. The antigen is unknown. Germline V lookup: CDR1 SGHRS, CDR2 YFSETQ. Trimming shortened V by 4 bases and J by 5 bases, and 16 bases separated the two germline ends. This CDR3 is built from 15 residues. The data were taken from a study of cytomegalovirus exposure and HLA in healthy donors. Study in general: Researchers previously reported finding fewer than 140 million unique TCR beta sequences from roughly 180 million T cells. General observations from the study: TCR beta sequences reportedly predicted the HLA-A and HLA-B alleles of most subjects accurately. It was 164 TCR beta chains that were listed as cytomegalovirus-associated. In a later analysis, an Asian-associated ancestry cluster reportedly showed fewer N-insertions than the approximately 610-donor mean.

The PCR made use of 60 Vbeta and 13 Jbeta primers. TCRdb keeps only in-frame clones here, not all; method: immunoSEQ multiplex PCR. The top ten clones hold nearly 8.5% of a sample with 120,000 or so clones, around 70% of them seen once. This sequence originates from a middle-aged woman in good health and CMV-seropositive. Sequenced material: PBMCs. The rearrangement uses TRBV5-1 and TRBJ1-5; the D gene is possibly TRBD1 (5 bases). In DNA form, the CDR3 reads TGCGCCAGCAGCATGGATTACGGACAAGATCAGCCCCAGCATTTT. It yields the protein CASSMDYGQDQPQHF.